These T cell receptor beta chains were read from a single sample in a study of beta chain features in type 1 diabetes. Measured with immunoSEQ multiplex PCR; TCRdb has only the in-frame clones, and not every one. This sample has 850,000 to 900,000 clones, with 17% found just once. Material for sequencing was naive CD4+ T cells from blood. Source of these receptors: a woman under 30 in good health. The CDR3 runs from the conserved cysteine through the conserved F or W. Each record gives: V gene, J gene, D gene, clone size, CDR3 protein, CDR3 DNA. D genes are given only for firm matches. Expanded clones are given a class, and other clones once, few, many or no size at all.

v_gene: TRBV5-1
j_gene: TRBJ2-5
d_gene: NA
abundance: NA
CDR3aa: CASSSMISRREGTQYF
CDR3nt: TGCGCCAGCAGCTCCATGATTAGCCGACGCGAGGGGACCCAGTACTTC

v_gene: TRBV5-4
j_gene: TRBJ2-1
d_gene: TRBD1
abundance: NA
CDR3aa: CASSFGSDRVGEQFF
CDR3nt: TGTGCCAGCAGCTTCGGTTCAGACAGGGTTGGTGAGCAGTTCTTC

v_gene: TRBV9
j_gene: TRBJ2-7
d_gene: NA
abundance: NA
CDR3aa: CASSVGEGRFQPYEQYF
CDR3nt: TGTGCCAGCAGCGTAGGAGAGGGGAGGTTCCAGCCATACGAGCAGTACTTC

v_gene: TRBV10-3
j_gene: TRBJ2-7
d_gene: TRBD1
abundance: few
CDR3aa: CAISESQRTGPPTPYEQYF
CDR3nt: TGTGCCATCAGTGAGTCACAGAGGACAGGGCCGCCTACGCCCTACGAGCAGTACTTC

v_gene: TRBV5-1
j_gene: TRBJ2-6
d_gene: NA
abundance: NA
CDR3aa: CASSPVETGNSGANVLTF
CDR3nt: TGCGCCAGCAGCCCAGTAGAGACAGGAAACTCTGGGGCCAACGTCCTGACTTTC

v_gene: TRBV5-1
j_gene: TRBJ2-1
d_gene: NA
abundance: few
CDR3aa: CASSLSGRALDEQFF
CDR3nt: TGCGCCAGCAGCTTGTCGGGGCGAGCCTTGGATGAGCAGTTCTTC

v_gene: TRBV4-3
j_gene: TRBJ2-3
d_gene: TRBD2
abundance: few
CDR3aa: CASSQNPSGNTDTQYF
CDR3nt: TGCGCCAGCAGCCAAAATCCTAGCGGAAACACAGATACGCAGTATTTT

v_gene: TRBV14
j_gene: TRBJ2-2
d_gene: NA
abundance: few
CDR3aa: CASHRQHLDTGELFF
CDR3nt: TGTGCCAGCCACAGACAGCACCTGGACACCGGGGAGCTGTTTTTT

v_gene: TRBV5-8
j_gene: TRBJ2-7
d_gene: TRBD2
abundance: few
CDR3aa: CASSSLREGEQYF
CDR3nt: TGTGCCAGCAGCTCTCTTCGGGAGGGGGAGCAGTACTTC

v_gene: TRBV7-9
j_gene: TRBJ1-1
d_gene: NA
abundance: once
CDR3aa: CASSSRTGNTEAFF
CDR3nt: TGTGCCAGCAGCTCTAGAACCGGGAACACTGAAGCTTTCTTT

v_gene: TRBV4-1
j_gene: TRBJ2-2
d_gene: TRBD2
abundance: NA
CDR3aa: CASSRPGTSGSIGELFF
CDR3nt: TGCGCCAGCAGCCGACCCGGGACTAGCGGGAGTATCGGGGAGCTGTTTTTT

v_gene: TRBV19
j_gene: TRBJ1-5
d_gene: NA
abundance: NA
CDR3aa: CASSIPRGRASNQPQHF
CDR3nt: TGTGCCAGTAGTATTCCCAGGGGAAGGGCGAGCAATCAGCCCCAGCATTTT

v_gene: TRBV25-1
j_gene: TRBJ2-3
d_gene: TRBD1
abundance: few
CDR3aa: CASSEVAGQGAEGDTQYF
CDR3nt: TGTGCCAGCAGTGAGGTGGCGGGACAGGGGGCAGAGGGTGATACGCAGTATTTT

v_gene: TRBV6-6
j_gene: TRBJ2-7
d_gene: NA
abundance: NA
CDR3aa: CASRQSSYEQYF
CDR3nt: TGTGCCAGCAGACAGAGCTCCTACGAGCAGTACTTC